Each of the 9 T cell receptor beta chains below was sequenced from the same sample in a study of blood T cells in healthy people across ages. Primed by a sample-barcoded 5' primer and a J-beta primer mix, a second PCR proceeded for 7 to 11 cycles. TCRdb used MiXCR to reprocess the 5' RACE reads, holding one entry per CDR3 protein. The sample contains roughly 1,500,000 distinct CDR3 sequences, approximately 32% of which appear only once. The sequenced sample was blood. The receptors originated from a woman aged 25-40 years in good health.

CDR3 DNA: TGTGCCAGCAGTTTCTCGCGGGAGTCCTACAATGAGCAGTTCTTC. Translated, it gives CASSFSRESYNEQFF. This sequence joins TRBV27 and TRBJ2-1; 7 nucleotides align to TRBD2. The CDR3 covers 15 residues. The J segment lost 1 base and the V segment lost 3 bases, leaving 3 bases of the junction unmatched. CDR1 is MNHEY, CDR2 SMNVEV, per germline (reference sequence).

The chain links TRBV2 to TRBJ2-4; D not resolved. There are 14 residues in the CDR3. The germline V gene encodes CDR1 SNHLY and CDR2 FYNNEI. V was cut by 4 bases and J by 7 bases, with 14 bases left in between. The chain's CDR3 is CASSGPEKGNIQYF. For the CDR3, the DNA is TGTGCCAGCAGTGGCCCGGAGAAAGGGAACATTCAGTACTTC. Together with reference TRBV2 and TRBJ2-4, the CDR3 gives the full variable domain: EPEVTQTPSHQVTQMGQEVILRCVPISNHLYFYWYRQILGQKVEFLVSFYNNEISEKSEIFDDQFSVERPDGSNFTLKIRSTKLEDSAMYFCASSGPEKGNIQYFGAGTRLSVL.

The chain links TRBV20-1 to TRBJ1-1; 8 nucleotides agree with TRBD1. The germline gives CDR1 DFQATT, CDR2 SNEGSKA (reference sequence). The V segment lost 5 bases and the J segment 0 bases; nucleotides outside the gene matches: 5. This CDR3 has 14 residues. CDR3 DNA: TGCAGTGCTGCAGGGGGCCCTTTGAACACTGAAGCTTTCTTT. It codes for CSAAGGPLNTEAFF.

This clonotype was found many times. The V gene is TRBV20-1, the J gene TRBJ2-5; D may be TRBD1 or TRBD2 (6 bases each). The CDR3 has 15 amino acids. Germline loops: CDR1 DFQATT, CDR2 SNEGSKA (reference sequence). V shed 3 bases and J shed 3 bases, with 17 bases lying between them. The CDR3 DNA is TGCAGTGCTAGGGGACTCGGACAGATTGAAGAGACCCAGTACTTC. Translation gives CSARGLGQIEETQYF.

Of note for this clonotype: The final CDR3 position lacks the conserved phenylalanine or tryptophan, pointing to a likely read error. The chain is built from TRBV12-3 or TRBV12-4 and TRBJ2-5; D unresolved. V was cut by 6 bases and J by 1 base, with 15 bases left in between. The CDR3 runs 15 residues. CDR3 loop: CASRDSIAPQETQYC. Written as DNA, the CDR3 is TGTGCCAGCAGGGATAGTATAGCCCCCCAAGAGACCCAGTACTGC.

This sequence joins TRBV6-1 and TRBJ2-5; TRBD1 matches 7 bases. The CDR3 consists of 15 residues. Trimming took 4 bases from V and 3 from J; bases not matched to a gene: 8. The germline V gene has CDR1 MNHNS and CDR2 SASEGT. The CDR3 DNA reads TGTGCCAGCAGTGCTCGGGACAGCTACAAAGAGACCCAGTACTTC. Protein sequence: CASSARDSYKETQYF.

The rearrangement links TRBV5-1 to TRBJ2-4; a possible D gene is TRBD2 (5 bases). The DNA matches TRBJ2-7 better at its end, which makes the J call doubtful. CDR3 size: 16 residues. The germline CDR1 and CDR2 sequences are SGHRS and YFSETQ. The CDR3 loop reads CASSTDGPGMHYEQYF. CDR3 DNA: TGCGCCAGCAGCACCGACGGGCCGGGGATGCACTACGAGCAGTACTTC.

There are many counts of this clonotype. The rearrangement uses TRBV20-1 and TRBJ2-3; D remains unclear. CDR3 length: 12 amino acids. The V end lost 6 bases, the J end lost 5 bases, and 12 bases lay between the germline ends. Germline-derived CDR1 and CDR2 are DFQATT and SNEGSKA (reference sequence). The CDR3 reads CSALGIRDTQYF. The CDR3, as DNA: TGCAGTGCCCTAGGAATCAGAGATACGCAGTATTTT.

This chain uses TRBV2 with TRBJ1-5; no clear D gene. This CDR3 comprises 15 residues. Trimming shortened V by 2 bases and J by 0 bases, and 8 bases separated the two germline ends. Germline CDR1 reads SNHLY; CDR2 reads FYNNEI. CDR3 region: CASSELKPSNQPQHF. As DNA, the CDR3 is TGTGCCAGCAGTGAATTGAAACCTAGCAATCAGCCCCAGCATTTT.